One sample yielded the 18 T cell receptor beta chains listed below, sequenced in a study of technical replicates of blood from a handful of donors. Only in-frame clones appear in the TCRdb table, and some are missing; sequencing was by immunoSEQ multiplex PCR. The sample gives around 80,000 clones, about 94% of which show up once; 0.39% is in the top ten. The sample comprised T cells isolated from PBMCs. These receptors originate from a human donor in good health.

The rearrangement joins TRBV6-1 to TRBJ2-1; 7 bases match TRBD2. The CDR3 is 15 residues long. Germline V gene data show CDR1 as MNHNS and CDR2 as SASEGT. Unmatched junction bases numbered 9, after V lost 6 bases and J lost 4 bases. The CDR3 DNA reads as TGTGCCAGCAGGGCTCTCGCGGGAGCTTACAATGAGCAGTTCTTC. Translated: CASRALAGAYNEQFF.

V gene TRBV7-2 combines with J gene TRBJ2-3, with 7 bases that match TRBD2. The length of the CDR3 is 15 residues. Germline-derived CDR1 and CDR2 are SGHTA and FQGNSA. Trimming took 3 bases from V and 5 from J; bases not matched to a gene: 8. The CDR3 spells CASSFGGRAVDTQYF. In DNA form, the CDR3 reads TGTGCCAGCAGCTTTGGGGGGAGGGCTGTAGATACGCAGTATTTT.

The rearrangement joins TRBV19 to TRBJ1-1; D gene unclear. CDR3 size: 14 residues. CDR1 and CDR2 (germline): LNHDA, SQIVND (reference sequence). Trimming shortened V by 10 bases and J by 1 base, and 16 bases separated the two germline ends. CDR3 in amino acids: CATTGEGSNTEAFF. The CDR3 DNA is TGTGCCACAACCGGGGAAGGGTCGAACACTGAAGCTTTCTTT.

The V and J genes are TRBV6-5 and TRBJ2-3; 13 bases agree with TRBD2. Trimming removed 8 bases from V and 3 bases from J; junction bases left unmatched: 5. Germline CDR1 is MNHEY and CDR2 is SVGAGI. The CDR3 sequence is 15 residues long. The CDR3 protein is CASGLTSGRTDTQYF. The DNA for the CDR3 is TGTGCCAGCGGGCTGACTAGCGGGAGGACAGATACGCAGTATTTT.

The J gene is TRBJ1-1, the V gene TRBV9, with a possible D match to TRBD1 (6 bases). CDR3 length: 17 residues. V gave up 0 bases and J gave up 2 bases, with 17 bases separating them. Germline V lookup: CDR1 SGDLS, CDR2 YYNGEE. The DNA of the CDR3 is TGTGCCAGCAGCGTAGAAGGGGGGGCGCGAAGAAACACTGAAGCTTTCTTT. It encodes CASSVEGGARRNTEAFF. Filled out from reference TRBV9 and TRBJ1-1, the complete variable domain reads DSGVTQTPKHLITATGQRVTLRCSPRSGDLSVYWYQQSLDQGLQFLIQYYNGEERAKGNILERFSAQQFPDLHSELNLSSLELGDSALYFCASSVEGGARRNTEAFFGQGTRLTVV.

This chain connects TRBV6-5 to TRBJ2-5; D may be TRBD2 (5 bases). This CDR3 has 14 residues. Per the germline V gene, CDR1 is MNHEY and CDR2 is SVGAGI. The germline V and J ends were trimmed by 0 bases and 4 bases, with 9 bases remaining between them. The DNA for the CDR3 is TGTGCCAGCAGTTACTCGTGGACTTCAGAGACCCAGTACTTC. Amino acid sequence: CASSYSWTSETQYF.

This rearrangement joins TRBV27 to TRBJ2-7, with 9 bases matching TRBD2. This CDR3 region has 15 residues. The J segment lost 4 bases and the V segment lost 5 bases, leaving 9 bases of the junction unmatched. Germline CDR1 MNHEY, CDR2 SMNVEV (reference sequence). CDR3 protein: CASSRGGSGRYEQYF. CDR3 DNA: TGTGCCAGCAGTAGGGGGGGTAGCGGGAGATACGAGCAGTACTTC.

The rearrangement links TRBV30 to TRBJ2-3; 7 bases map to TRBD1. The junction had 15 bases not matched to a gene; V was cut back by 4 bases and J by 5 bases. CDR1 and CDR2 (germline): GTSNPN, SVGIG (reference sequence). The CDR3 consists of 16 residues. CDR3 nucleotides: TGTGCCTGGAATCCGGGACAGCTCCCTTCGGGAGATACGCAGTATTTT. Translating it yields CAWNPGQLPSGDTQYF.

The CDR3 nucleotides read TGTGCCTGGAGTCCGGGGGTTACCTCTGGAAACACCATATATTTT. Amino acid sequence: CAWSPGVTSGNTIYF. V and J are TRBV30 and TRBJ1-3; maybe TRBD1 (5 bases). The V and J ends lost 2 bases and 0 bases respectively, with 11 bases between them. This CDR3 is built from 15 residues. Per germline, CDR1 GTSNPN and CDR2 SVGIG (reference sequence).

The V gene is TRBV4-2, the J gene TRBJ2-3, with D maybe TRBD2 (7 bases). The V gene's germline CDR1 is LGHNA and CDR2 YNFKEQ. V was shortened by 0 bases and J by 5 bases, with 24 bases between the two germline ends. The CDR3 consists of 19 residues. Here the CDR3 DNA reads TGTGCCAGCAGCCAAGAACCATCGGGGCGGGGGCTTGTTCTAGATACGCAGTATTTT. Its protein product is CASSQEPSGRGLVLDTQYF.

This rearrangement joins TRBV9 to TRBJ2-5, with 9 nucleotides matching TRBD1. CDR1 is SGDLS and CDR2 is YYNGEE in the germline V gene. J gave up 5 bases and V 3 bases, and 8 bases lay outside the gene matches. The CDR3 consists of 15 residues. CDR3 in amino acids: CASSDPRDREETQYF. The CDR3, as DNA: TGTGCCAGCAGCGACCCCCGGGACAGGGAGGAGACCCAGTACTTC.

V usage is TRBV18 and J usage is TRBJ2-7; the match to TRBD1 covers 7 bases. CDR3 size: 14 residues. Trimming cost V 6 bases and J 3 bases; bases outside gene matches: 8. Per germline, CDR1 KGHSH and CDR2 LQKENI. CDR3 in DNA: TGTGCCAGCTCCGCCCGGGACAGACTCTACGAGCAGTACTTC. Its protein is CASSARDRLYEQYF. Full variable domain (rest looked up from reference TRBV18 and TRBJ2-7): NAGVMQNPRHLVRRRGQEARLRCSPMKGHSHVYWYRQLPEEGLKFMVYLQKENIIDESGMPKERFSAEFPKEGPSILRIQQVVRGDSAAYFCASSARDRLYEQYFGPGTRLTVT.

The chain combines TRBV13 with TRBJ1-2; 7 bases agree with TRBD1. J was trimmed by 1 base and V by 3 bases; bases with no gene match: 2. The V gene's germline CDR1 is PRHDT and CDR2 FYEKMQ (reference sequence). There are 14 residues in the CDR3. CDR3 nucleotide sequence: TGTGCCAGCAGCTTCCGGGACAGTAACTATGGCTACACCTTC. Protein product: CASSFRDSNYGYTF.

The V call is TRBV18, the J call TRBJ2-1; TRBD2 aligns across 10 bases. The CDR3 covers 18 residues. Germline V lookup: CDR1 KGHSH, CDR2 LQKENI. J gave up 0 bases and V 3 bases, and 8 bases lay outside the gene matches. CDR3 protein: CASSPRTSGVLSYNEQFF. The CDR3 nucleotides are TGTGCCAGCTCACCGAGGACTAGCGGCGTTCTCTCCTACAATGAGCAGTTCTTC. The whole variable domain, remainder taken from reference TRBV18 and TRBJ2-1, is NAGVMQNPRHLVRRRGQEARLRCSPMKGHSHVYWYRQLPEEGLKFMVYLQKENIIDESGMPKERFSAEFPKEGPSILRIQQVVRGDSAAYFCASSPRTSGVLSYNEQFFGPGTRLTVL.

The V gene is TRBV6-1, the J gene TRBJ1-1; D is unclear. The CDR3 sequence is 12 residues long. V was trimmed by 7 bases and J by 6 bases, leaving 12 bases between them. The germline V gene encodes CDR1 MNHNS and CDR2 SASEGT. This CDR3 reads CASTTSGAEAFF. Written as DNA, the CDR3 is TGTGCCAGCACCACTAGTGGTGCTGAAGCTTTCTTT.

The V and J genes are TRBV6-5 and TRBJ1-5, with D possibly being TRBD1 (5 bases). The CDR3 has 14 residues. Germline assignment: CDR1 MNHEY and CDR2 SVGAGI. Trimming cost V 6 bases and J 3 bases, with 12 bases left between them. This chain's CDR3 is CASRSGIPNQPQHF. CDR3 coding DNA: TGTGCCAGCAGATCAGGGATACCCAATCAGCCCCAGCATTTT.

The chain uses TRBV27 and TRBJ2-1; 9 positions match TRBD2. Germline assignment: CDR1 MNHEY and CDR2 SMNVEV (reference sequence). The CDR3 extends over 13 amino acids. V lost 5 bases to trimming and J lost 10 bases; unmatched junction nucleotides: 6. CDR3 coding DNA: TGTGCCAGCAGTGCCGGGACTAGCCACGAGCAGTTCTTC. This gives the protein CASSAGTSHEQFF.

The V call is TRBV4-3, the J call TRBJ1-1; TRBD1 matches at 9 bases. V was clipped by 4 bases and J by 6 bases; unmatched bases: 9. CDR1 is LGHNA, CDR2 YSLEER, per germline. This CDR3 has 15 residues. CDR3 sequence (DNA): TGCGCCAGCAGCCCAACCCAGGGACAGGGTGCTGAAGCTTTCTTT. Translating gives CASSPTQGQGAEAFF.